Listed below are T cell receptor beta chains from one sample, sequenced in a study of CD8+ T cells in alopecia areata. The method was immunoSEQ multiplex PCR; TCRdb's version includes in-frame clones alone and lacks a portion of them. The sample gives 100,000 or so clones, 60% of which show up once; 16% is in the top ten. This sample comprised CD8+ T cells sorted from blood, obtained at week 56, from a patient treated with tofacitinib. Receptor source: a human donor with alopecia areata. Both conserved end residues are part of each CDR3. D genes are given only for firm matches. Expanded clones get a size class; other rows say once, few or many, or leave the size out.

cdr3_length	d_call	clone_size	v_call	j_call	cdr3_nt	cdr3_aa
12	.	.	TRBV7-2	TRBJ2-2	TGTGCCAGCAGCCCCCTCGCCGGGGAGCTGTTTTTT	CASSPLAGELFF
17	.	.	TRBV4-1	TRBJ1-3	TGCGCCAGCAGCCAAAGCCCTTGGGAGGGCTCTGGAAACACCATATATTTT	CASSQSPWEGSGNTIYF
15	.	.	TRBV7-9	TRBJ2-5	TGTGCCAGCAGCCTAGGCCCGGGACTCACGGAGACCCAGTACTTC	CASSLGPGLTETQYF
13	.	.	TRBV7-8	TRBJ2-1	TGTGCCAGCAGCCACCCGGCCGACAATGAGCAGTTCTTC	CASSHPADNEQFF
14	TRBD2	.	TRBV5-5	TRBJ2-3	TGTGCCAGCAGCCCGGGGGGGCCTGCAGATACGCAGTATTTT	CASSPGGPADTQYF
12	.	few	TRBV5-1	TRBJ2-3	TGCGCCAGCAGCCGAGGCACAGATACGCAGTATTTT	CASSRGTDTQYF
15	TRBD1	.	TRBV4-1	TRBJ1-2	TGCGCCAGCAGCCAAGCGACAGGGTTGGGGTATGGCTACACCTTC	CASSQATGLGYGYTF
15	TRBD2	.	TRBV10-3	TRBJ2-1	TGTGCCATCAGACGGACTAGCGGGGGCCACAATGAGCAGTTCTTC	CAIRRTSGGHNEQFF
18	TRBD1	.	TRBV15	TRBJ2-5	TGTGCCACCAGCAGAGATCGGACAGGGGGCCCCCGCCAAGAGACCCAGTACTTC	CATSRDRTGGPRQETQYF
13	.	few	TRBV13	TRBJ2-7	TGTGCCAGCAGCGATGTCCGGGGAGACGAGCAGTACTTC	CASSDVRGDEQYF
19	TRBD2	.	TRBV4-2	TRBJ2-3	TGTGCCAGCAGCCAAGAGGCCGGCTCGCGGGGGGTCGACACAGATACGCAGTATTTT	CASSQEAGSRGVDTDTQYF
13	TRBD1	.	TRBV2	TRBJ2-1	TGTGCCAGCAGTGAAGTGCTGGCAGGGGGCTCGTTCTTC	CASSEVLAGGSFF
15	.	.	TRBV6-5	TRBJ2-1	TGTGCCAGCAGTTACGGGGAATCCTTGTACAATGAGCAGTTCTTC	CASSYGESLYNEQFF
16	TRBD1	few	TRBV15	TRBJ1-6	TGTGCCACCAGAGGACAGGGGCTCTCCTATAATTCACCCCTCCACTTT	CATRGQGLSYNSPLHF
12	.	once	TRBV5-6	TRBJ2-2	TGTGCCAGCAGTGTAGGGACCGGGGAGCTGTTTTTT	CASSVGTGELFF
12	.	.	TRBV4-1	TRBJ1-2	TGCGCCAGCAGCCAGGGGACGGATGGCTACACCTTC	CASSQGTDGYTF
15	.	few	TRBV29-1	TRBJ1-2	TGCAGCGTTGTTGAGGGGTATTCAGGAAACTATGGCTACACCTTC	CSVVEGYSGNYGYTF
14	TRBD1	few	TRBV15	TRBJ1-1	TGTGCCACCAGCACCCGGACAGGGGACACTGAAGCTTTCTTT	CATSTRTGDTEAFF
13	.	.	TRBV4-1	TRBJ2-4	TGCGCCAGCAGCCAAGATGAGGGGGGGGGCCGGTACTTC	CASSQDEGGGRYF
15	.	.	TRBV5-1	TRBJ2-7	TGCGCCAGCAGACTCCGATTGGGCAGCTCCTACGAGCAGTACTTC	CASRLRLGSSYEQYF
15	TRBD2	.	TRBV11-2	TRBJ2-3	TGTGCCAGCAGCTTAGCGGGGGGAATCACAGATACGCAGTATTTT	CASSLAGGITDTQYF
15	.	.	TRBV6-1	TRBJ2-3	TGTGCCAGCAGTGCGGGGCAGGGGGGAGCAGATACGCAGTATTTT	CASSAGQGGADTQYF
13	.	.	TRBV6-1	TRBJ2-3	TGTGCCAGCAGACTACAGGGAACAGATACGCAGTATTTT	CASRLQGTDTQYF
15	.	.	TRBV4-2	TRBJ1-4	TGTGCCAGCAGCCAAGGGACCTCAACTAATGAAAAACTGTTTTTT	CASSQGTSTNEKLFF
14	.	.	TRBV11-2	TRBJ2-2	TGTGCCAGCAGCTTAGGAGTGCCATCCGGGGAGCTGTTTTTT	CASSLGVPSGELFF
12	.	few	TRBV27	TRBJ2-5	TGTGCCAGCAGTAAACCTCGGGAGACCCAGTACTTC	CASSKPRETQYF
14	.	few	TRBV14	TRBJ2-7	TGTGCCAGCAGCCAAGATCGGAACAGGGACGAGCAGTACTTC	CASSQDRNRDEQYF
15	.	.	TRBV6-1	TRBJ2-1	TGTGCCAGCAGCCGAGGCAGAAACTCCTACAATGAGCAGTTCTTC	CASSRGRNSYNEQFF
14	.	.	TRBV2	TRBJ1-1	TGTGCCAGCAGTGAGGACAGCATAGATCTTGAAGCTTTCTTT	CASSEDSIDLEAFF
16	.	.	TRBV7-8	TRBJ1-4	TGTGCCAGCAGCTCCCTCGACACTTACCTTGATGAAAAACTGTTTTTT	CASSSLDTYLDEKLFF
12	.	few	TRBV7-9	TRBJ2-7	TGTGCCAGCAGCTTAGTGGGATACGAGCAGTACTTC	CASSLVGYEQYF
15	TRBD1	few	TRBV23-1	TRBJ2-7	TGCGCCAGCAGTCAATCGAAACAGGGGGTTTACGAGCAGTACTTC	CASSQSKQGVYEQYF
16	.	.	TRBV19	TRBJ2-3	TGTGCCAGTAGTCCGATGACGAAGATTAGCACAGATACGCAGTATTTT	CASSPMTKISTDTQYF
13	.	.	TRBV5-1	TRBJ1-2	TGCGCCAGCAGCACCAGGACAGTGGATGGCTACACCTTC	CASSTRTVDGYTF
12	.	few	TRBV9	TRBJ2-3	TGTGCCAGCAGCGTATCCTCTGATACGCAGTATTTT	CASSVSSDTQYF
18	TRBD1	.	TRBV7-6	TRBJ2-1	TGTGCCAGCAGCCCCTTCAATAACAGGGGTAGCTCCTACAATGAGCAGTTCTTC	CASSPFNNRGSSYNEQFF
19	.	.	TRBV4-1	TRBJ2-5	TGCGCCAGCAGCCCGTCGCTTGAGGGGCTCGAGGTCGAAGTGGGGACCCAGTACTTC	CASSPSLEGLEVEVGTQYF
12	TRBD1	.	TRBV25-1	TRBJ2-3	TGTGCCAGCAGCGGGCCGGGACAGGGTCAGTATTTT	CASSGPGQGQYF
13	.	few	TRBV27	TRBJ1-2	TGTGCCAGCAGTTACAGGGCAAACTATGGCTACACCTTC	CASSYRANYGYTF
13	.	.	TRBV6-5	TRBJ1-5	TGTGCCAGCAGATCTGGGACGAATCAGCCCCAGCATTTT	CASRSGTNQPQHF
14	.	.	TRBV5-1	TRBJ1-4	TGCGCCAGCAGCCTCCGGTGGGCTAATGAAAAACTGTTTTTT	CASSLRWANEKLFF
16	TRBD1	.	TRBV5-1	TRBJ2-7	TGCGCCAGCAGCCGTGGGACAGCGTCGGGTTTCTACGAGCAGTACTTC	CASSRGTASGFYEQYF